This T cell receptor delta chain stems from a study of γδ T cells in repeated Plasmodium falciparum infection. Turning to the study itself: The natural-infection arm compared Malian children under seasonal malaria with matched Australian children. Study findings and constraints: Compared with Australian children, Malian Vdelta2-negative repertoires seemed more clonal, less diverse, less shared.

Vgamma9/Vdelta2+ and Vdelta2-negative gammadelta T cells were flow-sorted from PBMC for bulk sequencing. Germline V lookup: CDR1 TSWWSYY, CDR2 QGS. The CDR3 runs 24 residues. TCRdb fed the multiplex PCR reads into CATT to redo clone calling. Here the sample spans about 93,000 delta-chain clones, 0.75% to 1% being singletons. A note on this clone: Its matching antigen is unknown. The TCRdb protein comes from a much larger clone and disagrees with this DNA's translation at residue 3, likely due to a read error; the protein given here is derived from the DNA.

The receptor was derived from a pool of human donors (malaria-infected and uninfected, not separated). The sequenced material came from gamma-delta T cells from blood. V gene TRDV1 combines with J gene TRDJ1; 12 bases match TRDD3. TCRdb supplies no J gene; here it was assigned by aligning the nucleotide sequence to germline. CDR3 DNA: TGTGCTATTGGGGAACTCCCCTACCCTAACTGGGGGATACTACGTGAGCGCAGAAGAAATAAACTCATCTTT. It translates to CAIGELPYPNWGILRERRRNKLIF.